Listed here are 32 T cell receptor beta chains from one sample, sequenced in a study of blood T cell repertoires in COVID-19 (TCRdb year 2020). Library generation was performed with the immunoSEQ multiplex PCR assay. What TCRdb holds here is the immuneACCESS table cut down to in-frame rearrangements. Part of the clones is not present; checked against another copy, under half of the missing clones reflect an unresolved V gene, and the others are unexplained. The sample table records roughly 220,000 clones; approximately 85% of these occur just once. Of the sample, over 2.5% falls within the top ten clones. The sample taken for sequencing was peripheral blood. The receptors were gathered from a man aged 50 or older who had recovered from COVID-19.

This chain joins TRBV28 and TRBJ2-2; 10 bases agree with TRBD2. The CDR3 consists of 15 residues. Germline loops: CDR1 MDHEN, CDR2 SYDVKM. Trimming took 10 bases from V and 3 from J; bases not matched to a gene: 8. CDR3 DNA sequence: TGTGCCACCTCAAGCGGGAGGGTGGACACCGGGGAGCTGTTTTTT. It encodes CATSSGRVDTGELFF.

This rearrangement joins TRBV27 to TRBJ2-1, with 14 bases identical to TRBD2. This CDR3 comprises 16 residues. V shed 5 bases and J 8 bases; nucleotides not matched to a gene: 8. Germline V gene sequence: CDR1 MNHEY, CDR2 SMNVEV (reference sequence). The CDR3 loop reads CASSRGTSGSIYEQFF. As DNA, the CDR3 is TGTGCCAGCAGTCGGGGGACTAGCGGGAGTATCTATGAGCAGTTCTTC.

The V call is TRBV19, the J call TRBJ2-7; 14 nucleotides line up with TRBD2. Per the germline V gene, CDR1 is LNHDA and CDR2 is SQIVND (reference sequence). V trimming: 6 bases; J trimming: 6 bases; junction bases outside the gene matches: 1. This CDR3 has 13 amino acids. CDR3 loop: CASRGTSGSEQYF. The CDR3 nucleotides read TGTGCCAGTAGGGGGACTAGCGGGAGCGAGCAGTACTTC.

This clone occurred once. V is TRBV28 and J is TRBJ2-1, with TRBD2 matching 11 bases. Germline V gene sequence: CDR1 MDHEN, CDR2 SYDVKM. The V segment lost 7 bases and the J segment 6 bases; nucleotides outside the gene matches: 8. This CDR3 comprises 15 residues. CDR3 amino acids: CASIISGGGLNEQFF. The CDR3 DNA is TGTGCCAGCATCATTAGCGGGGGGGGTCTCAATGAGCAGTTCTTC.

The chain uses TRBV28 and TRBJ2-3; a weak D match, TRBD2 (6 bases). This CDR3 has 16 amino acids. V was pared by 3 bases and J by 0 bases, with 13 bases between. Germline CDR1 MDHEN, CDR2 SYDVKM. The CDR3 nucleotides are TGTGCCAGCAGTTTGGGTGTGCGGGGAAGCACAGATACGCAGTATTTT. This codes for CASSLGVRGSTDTQYF. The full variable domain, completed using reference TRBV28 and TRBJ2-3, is DVKVTQSSRYLVKRTGEKVFLECVQDMDHENMFWYRQDPGLGLRLIYFSYDVKMKEKGDIPEGYSVSREKKERFSLILESASTNQTSMYLCASSLGVRGSTDTQYFGPGTRLTVL.

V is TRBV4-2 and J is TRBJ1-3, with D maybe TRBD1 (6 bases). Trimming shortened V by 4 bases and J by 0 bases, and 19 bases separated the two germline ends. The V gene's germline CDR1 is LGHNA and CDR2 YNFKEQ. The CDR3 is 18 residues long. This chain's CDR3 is CASSLGGGGALSGNTIYF. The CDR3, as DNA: TGTGCCAGCAGCCTAGGGGGGGGCGGGGCGCTCTCTGGAAACACCATATATTTT.

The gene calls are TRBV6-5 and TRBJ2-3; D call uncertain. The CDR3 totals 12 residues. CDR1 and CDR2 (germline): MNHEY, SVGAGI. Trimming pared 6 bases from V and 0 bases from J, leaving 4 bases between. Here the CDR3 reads CASRTSTDTQYF. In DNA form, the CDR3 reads TGTGCCAGCAGAACTAGCACAGATACGCAGTATTTT.

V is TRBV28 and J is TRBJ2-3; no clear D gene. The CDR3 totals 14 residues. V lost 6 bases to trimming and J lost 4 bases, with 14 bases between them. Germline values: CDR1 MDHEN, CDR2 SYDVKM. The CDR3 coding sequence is TGTGCCAGCAGATTAGCTGTTAGCCCAGATACGCAGTATTTT. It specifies CASRLAVSPDTQYF.

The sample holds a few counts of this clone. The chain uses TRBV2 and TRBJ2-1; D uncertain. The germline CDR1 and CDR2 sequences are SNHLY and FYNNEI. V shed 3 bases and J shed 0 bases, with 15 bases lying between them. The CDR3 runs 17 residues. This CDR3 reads CASSDGWQPGSYNEQFF. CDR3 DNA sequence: TGTGCCAGCAGTGACGGGTGGCAACCGGGCTCCTACAATGAGCAGTTCTTC.

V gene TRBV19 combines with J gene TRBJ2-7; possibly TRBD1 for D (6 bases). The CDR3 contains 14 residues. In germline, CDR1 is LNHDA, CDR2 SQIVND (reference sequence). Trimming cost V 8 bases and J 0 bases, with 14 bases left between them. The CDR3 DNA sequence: TGTGCCAGTGGAGCCGGGACACACTCCTACGAGCAGTACTTC. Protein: CASGAGTHSYEQYF.

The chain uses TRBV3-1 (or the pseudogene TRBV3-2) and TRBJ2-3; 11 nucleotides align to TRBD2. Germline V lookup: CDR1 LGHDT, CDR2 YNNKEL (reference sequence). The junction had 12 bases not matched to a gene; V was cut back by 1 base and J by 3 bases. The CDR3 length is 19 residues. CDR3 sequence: CASSQGRLAGGHLTDTQYF. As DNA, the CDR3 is TGTGCCAGCAGCCAAGGGAGGCTAGCGGGAGGTCATCTAACAGATACGCAGTATTTT.

In nucleotides, the CDR3 is TGTGCCAGTACGGCCAGGGGGTTCTGGAATCAGCCCCAGCATTTT. This translates into CASTARGFWNQPQHF. The chain combines TRBV19 with TRBJ1-5, with 7 bases matching TRBD1. Germline V gene lookup returns CDR1 LNHDA and CDR2 SQIVND (reference sequence). V was pared by 7 bases and J by 4 bases, with 10 bases of the junction left unmatched. The CDR3 loop spans 15 amino acids. The full variable domain, its missing parts supplied by reference TRBV19 and TRBJ1-5, is DGGITQSPKYLFRKEGQNVTLSCEQNLNHDAMYWYRQDPGQGLRLIYYSQIVNDFQKGDIAEGYSVSREKKESFPLTVTSAQKNPTAFYLCASTARGFWNQPQHFGDGTRLSIL.

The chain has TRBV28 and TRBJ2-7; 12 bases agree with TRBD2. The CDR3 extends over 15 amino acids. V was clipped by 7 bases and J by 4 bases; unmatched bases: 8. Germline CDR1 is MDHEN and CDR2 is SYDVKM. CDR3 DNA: TGTGCCAGCAAAACTAGCGGGAGGTTTCGGTACGAGCAGTACTTC. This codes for CASKTSGRFRYEQYF.

CDR3: CASSLAGAPQETQYF. For the CDR3, the DNA is TGTGCCAGCAGCTTGGCAGGGGCGCCTCAGGAGACCCAGTACTTC. The rearrangement uses TRBV5-6 and TRBJ2-5, with a possible D match to TRBD1 (6 bases). Trimming took 0 bases from V and 5 from J, leaving 14 bases between them. The length of the CDR3 is 15 residues. From germline, CDR1 is SGHDT and CDR2 YYEEEE.

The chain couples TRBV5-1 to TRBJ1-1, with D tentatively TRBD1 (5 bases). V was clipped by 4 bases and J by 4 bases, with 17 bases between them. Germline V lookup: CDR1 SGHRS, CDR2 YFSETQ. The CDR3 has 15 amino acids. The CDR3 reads CASSPYGRGGTEAFF. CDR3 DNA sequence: TGCGCCAGCAGCCCCTATGGGAGGGGAGGCACTGAAGCTTTCTTT.

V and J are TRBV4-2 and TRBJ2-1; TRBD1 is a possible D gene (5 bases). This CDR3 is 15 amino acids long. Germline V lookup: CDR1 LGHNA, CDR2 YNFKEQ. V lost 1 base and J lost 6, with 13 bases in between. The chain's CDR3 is CASSQVGTGTNEQFF. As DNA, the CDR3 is TGTGCCAGCAGCCAAGTAGGAACAGGAACCAATGAGCAGTTCTTC.

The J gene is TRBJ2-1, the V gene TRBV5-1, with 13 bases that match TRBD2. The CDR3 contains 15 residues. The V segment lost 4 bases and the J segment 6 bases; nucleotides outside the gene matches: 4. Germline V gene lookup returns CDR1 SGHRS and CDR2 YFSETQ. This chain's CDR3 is CASSPGLAGINEQFF. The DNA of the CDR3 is TGCGCCAGCAGCCCGGGACTAGCGGGGATCAATGAGCAGTTCTTC. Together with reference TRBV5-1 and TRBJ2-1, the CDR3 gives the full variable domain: KAGVTQTPRYLIKTRGQQVTLSCSPISGHRSVSWYQQTPGQGLQFLFEYFSETQRNKGNFPGRFSGRQFSNSRSEMNVSTLELGDSALYLCASSPGLAGINEQFFGPGTRLTVL.

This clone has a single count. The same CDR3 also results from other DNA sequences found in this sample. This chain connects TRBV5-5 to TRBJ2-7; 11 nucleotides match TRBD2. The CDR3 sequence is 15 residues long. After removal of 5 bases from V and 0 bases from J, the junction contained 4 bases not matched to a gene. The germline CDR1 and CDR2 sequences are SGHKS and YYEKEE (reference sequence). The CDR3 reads CASSVGLAVSYEQYF. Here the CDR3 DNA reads TGTGCCAGCAGTGTGGGACTAGCGGTCTCCTACGAGCAGTACTTC.

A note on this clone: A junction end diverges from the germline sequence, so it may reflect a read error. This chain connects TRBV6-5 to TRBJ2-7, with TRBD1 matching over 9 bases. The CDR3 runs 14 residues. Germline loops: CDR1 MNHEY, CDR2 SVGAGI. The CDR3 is CASSRDRGSSEQYF. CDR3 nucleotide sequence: TGTGCCAGCAGTCGCGACAGGGGGTCCTCCGAGCAGTACTTC.

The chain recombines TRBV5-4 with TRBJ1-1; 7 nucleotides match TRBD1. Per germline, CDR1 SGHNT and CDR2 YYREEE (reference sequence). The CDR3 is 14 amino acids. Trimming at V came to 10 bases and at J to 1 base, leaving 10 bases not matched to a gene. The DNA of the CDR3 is TGTGCCGGATTGAACCGGGACAGGAACACTGAAGCTTTCTTT. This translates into CAGLNRDRNTEAFF.

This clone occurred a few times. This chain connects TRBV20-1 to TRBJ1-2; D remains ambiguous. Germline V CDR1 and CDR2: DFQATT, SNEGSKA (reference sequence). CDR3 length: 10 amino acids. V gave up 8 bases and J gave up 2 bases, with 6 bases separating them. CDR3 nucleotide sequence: TGCAGTACTTTCAACTATGGCTACACCTTC. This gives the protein CSTFNYGYTF.

CDR3: CASSIGTSGSGPNNEQFF. The CDR3 coding sequence is TGTGCCAGCAGTATAGGGACTAGCGGGAGTGGGCCCAACAATGAGCAGTTCTTC. The chain is built from TRBV27 and TRBJ2-1; 14 nucleotides line up with TRBD2. The CDR3 loop spans 18 amino acids. Per the germline V gene, CDR1 is MNHEY and CDR2 is SMNVEV (reference sequence). The V gene end was trimmed by 5 bases and the J gene end by 5 bases; junction bases not matched to a gene: 11.

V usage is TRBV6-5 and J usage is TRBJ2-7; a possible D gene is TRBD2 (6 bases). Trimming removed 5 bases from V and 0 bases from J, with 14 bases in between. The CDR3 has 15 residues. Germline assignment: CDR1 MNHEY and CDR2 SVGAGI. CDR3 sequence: CASSMGGALSYEQYF. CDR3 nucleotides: TGTGCCAGCAGTATGGGGGGAGCCCTCTCCTACGAGCAGTACTTC.

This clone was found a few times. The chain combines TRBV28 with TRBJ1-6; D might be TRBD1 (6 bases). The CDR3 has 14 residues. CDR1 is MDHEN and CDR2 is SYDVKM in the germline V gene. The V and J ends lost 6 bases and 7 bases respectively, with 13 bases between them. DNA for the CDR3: TGTGCCAGCAGCCAACAGGGAGGGAATTCACCCCTCCACTTT. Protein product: CASSQQGGNSPLHF.

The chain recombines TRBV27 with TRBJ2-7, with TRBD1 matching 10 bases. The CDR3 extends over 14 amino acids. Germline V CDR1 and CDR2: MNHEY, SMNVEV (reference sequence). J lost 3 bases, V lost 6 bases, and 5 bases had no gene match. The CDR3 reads CASSWTGGSYEQYF. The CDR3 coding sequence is TGTGCCAGCAGCTGGACAGGGGGGAGCTACGAGCAGTACTTC.

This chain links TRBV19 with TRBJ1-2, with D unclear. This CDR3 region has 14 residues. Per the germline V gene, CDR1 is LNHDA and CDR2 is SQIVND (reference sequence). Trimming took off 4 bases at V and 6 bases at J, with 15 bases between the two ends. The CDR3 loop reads CASSRRRETDGYTF. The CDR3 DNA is TGTGCCAGTAGTAGACGACGGGAGACGGATGGCTACACCTTC.

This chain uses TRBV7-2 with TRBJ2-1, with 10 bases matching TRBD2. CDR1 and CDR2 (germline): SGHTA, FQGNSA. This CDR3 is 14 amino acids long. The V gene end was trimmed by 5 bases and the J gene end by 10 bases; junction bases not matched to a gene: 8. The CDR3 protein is CASSHASGSREQFF. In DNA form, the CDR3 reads TGTGCCAGCAGCCACGCTAGCGGGAGTAGGGAGCAGTTCTTC.

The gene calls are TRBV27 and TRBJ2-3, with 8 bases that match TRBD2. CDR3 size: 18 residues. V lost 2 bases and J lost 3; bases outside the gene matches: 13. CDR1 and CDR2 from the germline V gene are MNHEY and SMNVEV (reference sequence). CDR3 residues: CASSLGAGVGFRTDTQYF. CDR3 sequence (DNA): TGTGCCAGCAGTTTAGGAGCGGGAGTCGGTTTTCGAACAGATACGCAGTATTTT.

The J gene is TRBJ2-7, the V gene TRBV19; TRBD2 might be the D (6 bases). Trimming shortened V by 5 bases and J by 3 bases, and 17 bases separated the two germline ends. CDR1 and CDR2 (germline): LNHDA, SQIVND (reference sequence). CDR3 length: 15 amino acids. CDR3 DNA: TGTGCCAGTAGTCCCTCGACTAGTATAGTCTACGAGCAGTACTTC. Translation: CASSPSTSIVYEQYF.

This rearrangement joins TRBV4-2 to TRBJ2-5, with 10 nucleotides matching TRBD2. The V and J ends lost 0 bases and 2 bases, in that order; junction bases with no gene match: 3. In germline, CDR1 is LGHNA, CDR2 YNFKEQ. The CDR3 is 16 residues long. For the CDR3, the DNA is TGTGCCAGCAGCCAAGATCTAGCGGGGGTGCAAGAGACCCAGTACTTC. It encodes CASSQDLAGVQETQYF.

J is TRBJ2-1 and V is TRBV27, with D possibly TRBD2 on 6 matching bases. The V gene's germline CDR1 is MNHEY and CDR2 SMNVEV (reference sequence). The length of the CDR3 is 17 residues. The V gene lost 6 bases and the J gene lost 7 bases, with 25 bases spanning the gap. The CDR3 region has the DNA TGTGCCAGCAGACGACCGGCGACTAGTGCCAGGGCTAATGAGCAGTTCTTC. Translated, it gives CASRRPATSARANEQFF.

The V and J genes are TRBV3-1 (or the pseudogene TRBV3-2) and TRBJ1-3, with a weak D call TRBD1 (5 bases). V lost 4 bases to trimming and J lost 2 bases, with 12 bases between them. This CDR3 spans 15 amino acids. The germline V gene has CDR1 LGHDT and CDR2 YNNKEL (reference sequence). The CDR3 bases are TGTGCCAGCAGCCCCCCCAGGGTCCCTGGAAACACCATATATTTT. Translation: CASSPPRVPGNTIYF.